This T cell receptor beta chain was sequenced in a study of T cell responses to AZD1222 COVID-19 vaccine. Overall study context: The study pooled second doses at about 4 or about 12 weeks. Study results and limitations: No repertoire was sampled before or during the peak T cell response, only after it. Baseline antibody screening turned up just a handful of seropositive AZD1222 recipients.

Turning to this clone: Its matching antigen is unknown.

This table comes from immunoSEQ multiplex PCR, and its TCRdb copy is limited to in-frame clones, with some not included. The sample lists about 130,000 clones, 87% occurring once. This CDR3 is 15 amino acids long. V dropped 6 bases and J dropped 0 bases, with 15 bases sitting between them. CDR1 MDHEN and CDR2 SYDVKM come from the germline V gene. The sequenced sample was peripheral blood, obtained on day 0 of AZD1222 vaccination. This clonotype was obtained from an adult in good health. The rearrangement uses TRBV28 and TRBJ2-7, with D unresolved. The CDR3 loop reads CASSSRTAYSYEQYF. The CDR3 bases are TGTGCCAGCAGCTCCCGGACCGCATACTCCTACGAGCAGTACTTC.